The 22 T cell receptor beta chains given below trace back to one sample, sequenced in a study of shared T cell receptors in the human thymus. Data came from immunoSEQ multiplex PCR; TCRdb stores just in-frame clones and leaves some out. This table has about 380,000 clones, 95% appearing once. The sequencing sample was made of thymocytes. The receptors originated from a human donor.

In its sample, this clone was seen a few times. J is TRBJ2-7 and V is TRBV14, with 12 positions matching TRBD2. This CDR3 contains 16 residues. CDR1 and CDR2 from the germline V gene are SGHDN and FVKESK. J was trimmed by 5 bases and V by 1 base; bases with no gene match: 6. The DNA for the CDR3 is TGTGCCAGCAGCCAAGTGACTAGCGGGAGCTGCGACGAGCAGTACTTC. It is translated as CASSQVTSGSCDEQYF.

The chain carries TRBV4-1 and TRBJ2-1; D unclear. Trimming left V 0 bases short and J 5 bases short, with 8 bases between. The CDR3 is made up of 14 amino acids. Looked up from germline, CDR1 is MGHRA and CDR2 is YSYEKL. DNA for the CDR3: TGCGCCAGCAGCCAAGAGGCTAGAGACAATGAGCAGTTCTTC. Its translation is CASSQEARDNEQFF.

V and J are TRBV12-1 and TRBJ1-1. TRBV12-1 is annotated as a pseudogene. The CDR3 is 21 amino acids. The CDR3 is CASSFPSGTLEPGVMNTEAFF. The CDR3, as DNA: TGTGCCAGCAGCTTCCCGTCCGGGACGCTTGAACCGGGGGTTATGAACACTGAAGCTTTCTTT.

The gene calls are TRBV15 and TRBJ1-1, with no clear D. V was shortened by 1 base and J by 2 bases, with 32 bases between the two germline ends. There are 22 residues in the CDR3. From germline, CDR1 is LNHNV and CDR2 YYDKDF (reference sequence). The CDR3 sequence is CATSRVCGPACIDRRTNTEAFF. In nucleotides, the CDR3 is TGTGCCACCAGCAGAGTGTGCGGGCCGGCCTGTATCGACCGACGAACAAACACTGAAGCTTTCTTT.

The CDR3 DNA reads TGCGCCAGCAGCCAAGCAGACAGCTCCTACAATGAGCAGTTCTTC. Its translation: CASSQADSSYNEQFF. This chain uses TRBV4-1 with TRBJ2-1; a possible D gene is TRBD1 (5 bases). There are 15 residues in the CDR3. The germline CDR1 and CDR2 sequences are MGHRA and YSYEKL. Between the trimmed V and J ends, which lost 1 base and 0 bases, there was a span of 7 bases.

The chain couples TRBV5-1 to TRBJ2-1, with 12 bases that match TRBD1. This CDR3 comprises 16 residues. Germline values: CDR1 SGHRS, CDR2 YFSETQ. V was pared by 0 bases and J by 8 bases, with 6 bases of the junction left unmatched. As DNA, the CDR3 is TGCGCCAGCAGCTTGGTGGGACAGGGGGCTTTCGATGAGCAGTTCTTC. This gives the protein CASSLVGQGAFDEQFF.

The chain carries TRBV5-5 and TRBJ2-1, with 15 nucleotides matching TRBD2. V lost 4 bases to trimming and J lost 9 bases; unmatched junction nucleotides: 8. Germline loops: CDR1 SGHKS, CDR2 YYEKEE (reference sequence). The CDR3 totals 16 residues. The CDR3 DNA sequence: TGTGCCAGCAGCCAGGGCGGACTAGCGGGAGGGAGTGAGCAGTTCTTC. Its translation: CASSQGGLAGGSEQFF.

The chain recombines TRBV6-1 with TRBJ2-1; D might be TRBD2 (6 bases). The CDR3 runs to 17 residues. Germline V gene sequence: CDR1 MNHNS, CDR2 SASEGT. Deletions cut 4 bases from V and 3 bases from J, with 19 bases between. For the CDR3, the DNA is TGTGCCAGCAGTGGACCCCTTAGCGGACGATTCTACAATGAGCAGTTCTTC. It codes for CASSGPLSGRFYNEQFF.

This chain uses TRBV28 with TRBJ2-3; 10 nucleotides match TRBD2. CDR1 and CDR2 (germline): MDHEN, SYDVKM. CDR3 size: 22 residues. V lost 1 base, J lost 2 bases, and 21 bases stayed unmatched. DNA of the CDR3: TGTGCCAGCAGTTTATTTACCTATGACTCGGCTAGCGGGAGATGGGACACAGATACGCAGTATTTT. It yields the protein CASSLFTYDSASGRWDTDTQYF.

The chain has TRBV9 and TRBJ2-7, with 10 bases fitting TRBD2. Per germline, CDR1 SGDLS and CDR2 YYNGEE. The CDR3 totals 15 residues. V was pared by 4 bases and J by 3 bases, with 7 bases of the junction left unmatched. The CDR3 DNA follows: TGTGCCAGCAGCCGCACTAGCGGGATGTTCTACGAGCAGTACTTC. This sequence encodes CASSRTSGMFYEQYF. Based on the CDR3 plus reference TRBV9 and TRBJ2-7, the full variable domain is DSGVTQTPKHLITATGQRVTLRCSPRSGDLSVYWYQQSLDQGLQFLIQYYNGEERAKGNILERFSAQQFPDLHSELNLSSLELGDSALYFCASSRTSGMFYEQYFGPGTRLTVT.

The chain has TRBV4-3 and TRBJ2-7; TRBD2 matches 10 bases. The germline CDR1 and CDR2 sequences are LGHNA and YSLEER. V was pared by 5 bases and J by 4 bases, with 5 bases of the junction left unmatched. The CDR3 has 14 amino acids. The CDR3 DNA is TGCGCCAGCAGCGAAAGGACTAGCGGATACGAGCAGTACTTC. Translation: CASSERTSGYEQYF.

This clone was recorded only once. The chain links TRBV27 to TRBJ2-7; D call uncertain. From germline, CDR1 is MNHEY and CDR2 SMNVEV (reference sequence). The CDR3 loop spans 13 amino acids. Trimming took off 4 bases at V and 4 bases at J, with 11 bases between the two ends. CDR3 in amino acids: CASSSADRYEQYF. CDR3 bases: TGTGCCAGCAGTTCCGCGGACCGATACGAGCAGTACTTC.

The chain joins TRBV18 to TRBJ2-1; TRBD2 is a possible D gene (5 bases). V lost 10 bases and J 8 bases, leaving 12 bases between the germline ends. Germline V gene lookup returns CDR1 KGHSH and CDR2 LQKENI. This CDR3 is 11 amino acids long. In DNA form, the CDR3 reads TGTGCCACAAAGGACGGGGATGAGCAGTTCTTC. This encodes CATKDGDEQFF. Full variable domain (rest looked up from reference TRBV18 and TRBJ2-1): NAGVMQNPRHLVRRRGQEARLRCSPMKGHSHVYWYRQLPEEGLKFMVYLQKENIIDESGMPKERFSAEFPKEGPSILRIQQVVRGDSAAYFCATKDGDEQFFGPGTRLTVL.

The chain links TRBV4-3 to TRBJ2-5; D is perhaps TRBD2 (5 bases). Germline CDR1 and CDR2: LGHNA and YSLEER. The CDR3 contains 11 residues. Trimming removed 4 bases at V and 6 bases at J, with 6 bases between. CDR3 in amino acids: CASSLGKTQYF. In nucleotides, the CDR3 is TGCGCCAGCAGCCTCGGGAAGACCCAGTACTTC.

The V gene is TRBV18, the J gene TRBJ2-7, with TRBD2 identical over 12 bases. The CDR3 has 20 amino acids. Trimming removed 5 bases from V and 0 bases from J; junction bases left unmatched: 17. Germline assignment: CDR1 KGHSH and CDR2 LQKENI. CDR3 sequence: CASSGGGRTSGTSSSYEQYF. CDR3 DNA: TGTGCCAGCTCAGGGGGGGGCAGGACTAGCGGGACCTCGAGCTCCTACGAGCAGTACTTC.

The chain employs TRBV2 and TRBJ1-2; unclear D gene. V was trimmed by 4 bases and J by 2 bases, leaving 11 bases between them. The CDR3 loop spans 14 amino acids. Germline V gene data show CDR1 as SNHLY and CDR2 as FYNNEI. The CDR3 bases are TGTGCCAGCAGTGGGCGAGTCGCGAACTATGGCTACACCTTC. It codes for CASSGRVANYGYTF.

This clone came up a few times. V gene TRBV28 combines with J gene TRBJ1-1; D unclear. In germline, CDR1 is MDHEN, CDR2 SYDVKM. The CDR3 runs to 12 residues. This chain's CDR3 is CETRSWNTEAFF. In DNA, the CDR3 is TGTGAGACCCGGAGTTGGAACACTGAAGCTTTCTTT.

This chain joins TRBV5-1 and TRBJ2-1, with D possibly matching TRBD2 (5 bases). There are 17 residues in the CDR3. Germline loops: CDR1 SGHRS, CDR2 YFSETQ. The V and J ends lost 1 base and 0 bases respectively, with 14 bases between them. The CDR3 DNA follows: TGCGCCAGCAGCTTGCAACTAGAGTACTCCTCCTACAATGAGCAGTTCTTC. Its protein product is CASSLQLEYSSYNEQFF.

This chain connects TRBV7-9 to TRBJ2-1; possibly TRBD1 or TRBD2 for D (5 bases each). Germline CDR1 SEHNR, CDR2 FQNEAQ (reference sequence). The CDR3 extends over 19 amino acids. Trimming removed 2 bases at V and 0 bases at J, with 20 bases between. CDR3 loop: CASSLPGSKRNHSYNEQFF. DNA of the CDR3: TGTGCCAGCAGCTTACCAGGGTCAAAGCGGAATCACTCCTACAATGAGCAGTTCTTC. The full variable domain, completed using reference TRBV7-9 and TRBJ2-1, is DTGVSQNPRHKITKRGQNVTFRCDPISEHNRLYWYRQTLGQGPEFLTYFQNEAQLEKSRLLSDRFSAERPKGSFSTLEIQRTEQGDSAMYLCASSLPGSKRNHSYNEQFFGPGTRLTVL.

The chain has TRBV5-1 and TRBJ2-3; tentative D call: TRBD1 (7 bases). The ends were cut back, 3 bases at V and 2 bases at J, with 16 bases in the middle. The CDR3 sequence is 16 residues long. Germline assignment: CDR1 SGHRS and CDR2 YFSETQ. The CDR3 loop is CASSSAGQPNTDTQYF. The CDR3 region has the DNA TGCGCCAGCAGCTCCGCGGGACAGCCCAACACAGATACGCAGTATTTT.

The chain has TRBV4-1 and TRBJ2-2, with a possible D match to TRBD1 (6 bases). V shed 2 bases and J shed 4 bases, with 11 bases lying between them. Germline V lookup: CDR1 MGHRA, CDR2 YSYEKL. The CDR3 loop spans 15 amino acids. The CDR3 region has the DNA TGCGCCAGCAGCCAATCCCACAGGGTCACCGGGGAGCTGTTTTTT. This translates into CASSQSHRVTGELFF.

The rearrangement links TRBV9 to TRBJ1-2; TRBD1 matches at 9 bases. V shed 3 bases, J shed 1 base, and the junction held 10 bases outside the gene matches. This CDR3 spans 17 amino acids. Germline-derived CDR1 and CDR2 are SGDLS and YYNGEE. CDR3 loop: CASSASGQGTFNYGYTF. Here the CDR3 DNA reads TGTGCCAGCAGCGCCTCGGGACAGGGCACCTTTAACTATGGCTACACCTTC.